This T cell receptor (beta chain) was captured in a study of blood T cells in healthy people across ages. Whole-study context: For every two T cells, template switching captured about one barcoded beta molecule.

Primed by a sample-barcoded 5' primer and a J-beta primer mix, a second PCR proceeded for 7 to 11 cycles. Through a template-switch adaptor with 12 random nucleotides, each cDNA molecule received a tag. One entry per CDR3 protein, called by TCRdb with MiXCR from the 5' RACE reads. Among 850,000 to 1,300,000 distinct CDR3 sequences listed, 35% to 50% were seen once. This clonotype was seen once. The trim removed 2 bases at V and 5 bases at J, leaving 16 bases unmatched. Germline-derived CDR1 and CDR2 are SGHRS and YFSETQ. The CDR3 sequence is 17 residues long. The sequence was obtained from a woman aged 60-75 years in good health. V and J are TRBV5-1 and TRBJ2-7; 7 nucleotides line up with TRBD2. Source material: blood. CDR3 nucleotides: TGCGCCAGCAGCTTTGCCCCCGCCGGCGGGAGTTTCAACGAGCAGTACTTC. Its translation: CASSFAPAGGSFNEQYF.